This T cell receptor (beta chain) was sequenced during a study of control samples from healthy donors and cancer patients. Here immunoSEQ multiplex PCR was the method, and the copy in TCRdb shows in-frame clones only, minus some. The repertoire holds 150,000 to 200,000 clones, with 90% to 95% as singletons. The germline V gene encodes CDR1 MDHEN and CDR2 SYDVKM. Germline trimming cut 8 bases from V and 5 bases from J; bases unmatched to any gene: 3. The CDR3 runs 12 residues. V is TRBV28 and J is TRBJ2-7, with 10 bases that match TRBD1. Input material: blood. This receptor was identified in a man aged 25 to 40 in good health. The CDR3 DNA reads as TGTGCCAGCCGGACAGGGGGAAACGAGCAGTACTTC. Protein: CASRTGGNEQYF.